The rows below give T cell receptor beta chains drawn from one sample of a study of blood T cell repertoires in COVID-19. The method was immunoSEQ multiplex PCR; TCRdb's version includes in-frame clones alone and lacks a portion of them. The sample lists 210,000 or so clones, roughly 87% occurring once. Sequencing was performed on peripheral blood. Receptor source: a man aged 35 to 55 with active or convalescent COVID-19. The CDR3 runs from the conserved cysteine through the conserved F or W. The order of the fields is J gene, V gene, D gene, clone size, CDR3 DNA, CDR3 protein. D genes are given only for firm matches. Part of the rows lack a size; the others show once, few, many or a class for expanded clones.

j_gene: TRBJ2-7
v_gene: TRBV5-6
d_gene: -
abundance: -
CDR3nt: TGTGCCAGCAGCTTGGGTCATCCCAACGAGCAGTACTTC
CDR3aa: CASSLGHPNEQYF

j_gene: TRBJ2-3
v_gene: TRBV4-1
d_gene: TRBD2
abundance: -
CDR3nt: TGCGCCAGCAGCCAATCTAGCGGGGGAACAGATACGCAGTATTTT
CDR3aa: CASSQSSGGTDTQYF

j_gene: TRBJ1-2
v_gene: TRBV5-5
d_gene: -
abundance: -
CDR3nt: TGTGCCAGCAGCTTGCCAGGGGCTGGAGGCTACACCTTC
CDR3aa: CASSLPGAGGYTF

j_gene: TRBJ1-6
v_gene: TRBV3-1/TRBV3-2
d_gene: -
abundance: few
CDR3nt: TGTGCCAGCAGCCAGAATACGGCCGGAGCACCCCTCCACTTT
CDR3aa: CASSQNTAGAPLHF

j_gene: TRBJ1-6
v_gene: TRBV11-1
d_gene: -
abundance: -
CDR3nt: TGTGCCAGCAGCTCCCGGTCTTCACCCCTCCACTTT
CDR3aa: CASSSRSSPLHF

j_gene: TRBJ1-1
v_gene: TRBV6-5
d_gene: -
abundance: -
CDR3nt: TGTGCCAGCAGTACCCCCTCAACGGGCACTGAAGCTTTCTTT
CDR3aa: CASSTPSTGTEAFF

j_gene: TRBJ1-5
v_gene: TRBV11-2
d_gene: -
abundance: -
CDR3nt: TGTGCCAGCAGCTTAGGGTCCGGGTGGCCCCAGCATTTT
CDR3aa: CASSLGSGWPQHF

j_gene: TRBJ2-2
v_gene: TRBV27
d_gene: -
abundance: -
CDR3nt: TGTGCCAGCAGTCCTGGACTGGGGACCGGGGAGCTGTTTTTT
CDR3aa: CASSPGLGTGELFF

j_gene: TRBJ2-5
v_gene: TRBV2
d_gene: -
abundance: -
CDR3nt: TGTGCCAGCATTGTGGGGACTCAAGAGACCCAGTACTTC
CDR3aa: CASIVGTQETQYF

j_gene: TRBJ2-3
v_gene: TRBV10-3
d_gene: -
abundance: once
CDR3nt: TGTGCCATCAGTGAGCTAGCCCCAGATACGCAGTATTTT
CDR3aa: CAISELAPDTQYF

j_gene: TRBJ1-5
v_gene: TRBV28
d_gene: TRBD1
abundance: -
CDR3nt: TGTGCCAGCAGTCGGACAGGGTTTAGCAATCAGCCCCAGCATTTT
CDR3aa: CASSRTGFSNQPQHF

j_gene: TRBJ2-7
v_gene: TRBV2
d_gene: TRBD2
abundance: -
CDR3nt: TGTGCCAGCACCTTTAGCGGGGGGATCTACGAGCAGTACTTC
CDR3aa: CASTFSGGIYEQYF

j_gene: TRBJ1-2
v_gene: TRBV25-1
d_gene: -
abundance: once
CDR3nt: TGTGCCAGCGGACAGACACTTTCCTATGGCTACACCTTC
CDR3aa: CASGQTLSYGYTF

j_gene: TRBJ1-1
v_gene: TRBV28
d_gene: -
abundance: once
CDR3nt: TGTGCCAGCAGTTGGAGGACGGCAAACACTGAAGCTTTCTTT
CDR3aa: CASSWRTANTEAFF

j_gene: TRBJ2-7
v_gene: TRBV6-6
d_gene: TRBD1
abundance: -
CDR3nt: TGTGCCAGCAGTGGGACAGGGGGCAATTTATACGAGCAGTACTTC
CDR3aa: CASSGTGGNLYEQYF

j_gene: TRBJ1-4
v_gene: TRBV5-1
d_gene: -
abundance: -
CDR3nt: TGCGCCAGCAGCTTGGGAGGGAATAGTGAAAAACTGTTTTTT
CDR3aa: CASSLGGNSEKLFF

j_gene: TRBJ1-5
v_gene: TRBV7-9
d_gene: TRBD1
abundance: few
CDR3nt: TGTGCCAGCAGCTTAACAGGGGGCGAGAGTCAGCCCCAGCATTTT
CDR3aa: CASSLTGGESQPQHF

j_gene: TRBJ1-2
v_gene: TRBV9
d_gene: TRBD1
abundance: -
CDR3nt: TGTGCCAGCAGCGAATGGGACAGCTATGGCTACACCTTC
CDR3aa: CASSEWDSYGYTF

j_gene: TRBJ2-2
v_gene: TRBV5-1
d_gene: TRBD2
abundance: -
CDR3nt: TGCGCCAGCAATAGGCGGGAGATCCCCGGGGAGCTGTTTTTT
CDR3aa: CASNRREIPGELFF

j_gene: TRBJ2-3
v_gene: TRBV19
d_gene: -
abundance: -
CDR3nt: TGTGCCAGTAGTTCCCGGCCGGGGGGCACAGATACGCAGTATTTT
CDR3aa: CASSSRPGGTDTQYF

j_gene: TRBJ2-7
v_gene: TRBV28
d_gene: TRBD1
abundance: once
CDR3nt: TGTGCCAGCAGTTCTACAGGGGGCAGCGACGAGCAGTACTTC
CDR3aa: CASSSTGGSDEQYF

j_gene: TRBJ2-7
v_gene: TRBV28
d_gene: -
abundance: -
CDR3nt: TGTGCCAGCAGGTTGGGACTCCGAGGATCCTGGAGCGAGCAGTACTTC
CDR3aa: CASRLGLRGSWSEQYF

j_gene: TRBJ1-1
v_gene: TRBV9
d_gene: TRBD1
abundance: -
CDR3nt: TGTGCCAGCAGCGCCGACAGGGGGCCGAGCACTGAAGCTTTCTTT
CDR3aa: CASSADRGPSTEAFF

j_gene: TRBJ2-3
v_gene: TRBV7-2
d_gene: TRBD2
abundance: -
CDR3nt: TGTGCCAGCAGCTTAGTTCGTCTAGCGGATAACACAGATACGCAGTATTTT
CDR3aa: CASSLVRLADNTDTQYF

j_gene: TRBJ2-5
v_gene: TRBV30
d_gene: TRBD2
abundance: few
CDR3nt: TGTGCCTGGAGTTCCGGACTAGCGGGAGAGACCCAGTACTTC
CDR3aa: CAWSSGLAGETQYF

j_gene: TRBJ2-7
v_gene: TRBV7-9
d_gene: -
abundance: -
CDR3nt: TGTGCCAGCAGCTTAGGGGGCGGGGAGGCCTCCTACGAGCAGTACTTC
CDR3aa: CASSLGGGEASYEQYF

j_gene: TRBJ2-1
v_gene: TRBV24-1
d_gene: TRBD1
abundance: -
CDR3nt: TGTGCCACCAGTGACTCCCCGACAGGGATTTACAATGAGCAGTTCTTC
CDR3aa: CATSDSPTGIYNEQFF

j_gene: TRBJ2-3
v_gene: TRBV9
d_gene: -
abundance: -
CDR3nt: TGTGCCAGCAGCGTAGCAGGCAGCGATACGCAGTATTTT
CDR3aa: CASSVAGSDTQYF

j_gene: TRBJ1-5
v_gene: TRBV18
d_gene: TRBD1
abundance: -
CDR3nt: TGTGCCAGCTCAACGGACAGGGGGCAGCCCCAGCATTTT
CDR3aa: CASSTDRGQPQHF

j_gene: TRBJ2-7
v_gene: TRBV5-1
d_gene: -
abundance: -
CDR3nt: TGCGCCAGCAGCTTGGCCGCTTACGCGGGACAGAGCTACGAGCAGTACTTC
CDR3aa: CASSLAAYAGQSYEQYF

j_gene: TRBJ1-4
v_gene: TRBV15
d_gene: -
abundance: -
CDR3nt: TGTGCCACCAGCAGAGATCGGGGGTACGGGAGGGTGGCAACTAATGAAAAACTGTTTTTT
CDR3aa: CATSRDRGYGRVATNEKLFF

j_gene: TRBJ1-5
v_gene: TRBV3-1/TRBV3-2
d_gene: -
abundance: -
CDR3nt: TGTGCCAGCAGTCGTCAGGGTTCGGGCCAGCCCCAGCATTTT
CDR3aa: CASSRQGSGQPQHF

j_gene: TRBJ2-7
v_gene: TRBV5-4
d_gene: -
abundance: -
CDR3nt: TGTGCCAGCAGCTTGGCCACTGGAGGGCATATCTCCTACGAGCAGTACTTC
CDR3aa: CASSLATGGHISYEQYF

j_gene: TRBJ2-2
v_gene: TRBV27
d_gene: -
abundance: -
CDR3nt: TGTGCCAGCAGCGCGGGATTTCCGTTAAACACCGGGGAGCTGTTTTTT
CDR3aa: CASSAGFPLNTGELFF

j_gene: TRBJ2-7
v_gene: TRBV28
d_gene: TRBD1
abundance: -
CDR3nt: TGTGCCAGCAGGCCGACAGGGGTTTCCTACGAGCAGTACTTC
CDR3aa: CASRPTGVSYEQYF

j_gene: TRBJ2-7
v_gene: TRBV27
d_gene: -
abundance: -
CDR3nt: TGTGCCAGCAGTATAGGGGCAAACCCCTACGAGCAGTACTTC
CDR3aa: CASSIGANPYEQYF

j_gene: TRBJ2-3
v_gene: TRBV7-3
d_gene: TRBD2
abundance: -
CDR3nt: TGTGCCAGCAGCCCAGGACTAGCGGGGGGAACAGATACGCAGTATTTT
CDR3aa: CASSPGLAGGTDTQYF

j_gene: TRBJ2-7
v_gene: TRBV12-2
d_gene: -
abundance: -
CDR3nt: TGTGCAAGTTCGAGACTAGCGGGAGCCAACGACGAGCAGTACTTC
CDR3aa: CASSRLAGANDEQYF

j_gene: TRBJ1-1
v_gene: TRBV19
d_gene: -
abundance: -
CDR3nt: TGTGCCAGTAGCTTCCTCGGACAGTCTGAAGCTTTCTTT
CDR3aa: CASSFLGQSEAFF

j_gene: TRBJ2-2
v_gene: TRBV24-1
d_gene: -
abundance: -
CDR3nt: TGTGCCACCGGATCTACAGGGCTTAACACCGGGGAGCTGTTTTTT
CDR3aa: CATGSTGLNTGELFF

j_gene: TRBJ1-4
v_gene: TRBV29-1
d_gene: TRBD1
abundance: -
CDR3nt: TGCAGCGGATTACAGGGGACTAATGAAAAACTGTTTTTT
CDR3aa: CSGLQGTNEKLFF

j_gene: TRBJ1-2
v_gene: TRBV28
d_gene: -
abundance: once
CDR3nt: TGTGCCAGCAGTTCCCCTAAACCTAAAGCTAACTATGGCTACACCTTC
CDR3aa: CASSSPKPKANYGYTF

j_gene: TRBJ1-4
v_gene: TRBV18
d_gene: TRBD1
abundance: -
CDR3nt: TGTGCCAGCTCGCTCGGGACAGGGACAGTTGGGCGGCCTGAAAAACTGTTTTTT
CDR3aa: CASSLGTGTVGRPEKLFF

j_gene: TRBJ1-4
v_gene: TRBV19
d_gene: -
abundance: -
CDR3nt: TGTGCCAGTAGTATAGCGACCCTCACAGCTGCAACTAATGAAAAACTGTTTTTT
CDR3aa: CASSIATLTAATNEKLFF

j_gene: TRBJ2-1
v_gene: TRBV11-2
d_gene: -
abundance: -
CDR3nt: TGTGCCAGCAGGTCTATCGATAATGAGCAGTTCTTC
CDR3aa: CASRSIDNEQFF

j_gene: TRBJ2-7
v_gene: TRBV11-2
d_gene: TRBD1
abundance: -
CDR3nt: TGTGCCAGCAGCACGGGACAGGGGTTCCCCCACGAGCAGTACTTC
CDR3aa: CASSTGQGFPHEQYF

j_gene: TRBJ1-5
v_gene: TRBV27
d_gene: TRBD1
abundance: -
CDR3nt: TGTGCCAGCAGTTGGACCGGGGACAGTCAGCCCCAGCATTTT
CDR3aa: CASSWTGDSQPQHF